A selection of T cell receptor beta chains follows, all from one sample in a study of T cell responses to AZD1222 COVID-19 vaccine. Sequenced by immunoSEQ multiplex PCR; TCRdb stores in-frame clones only, minus some. The sample contains 55,000 to 75,000 clones, 60% to 85% of which appear only once. The sequences come from peripheral blood, collected on day 0 of MenACWY control vaccination. The origin of the receptors is an adult in good health. CDR3s leave out the opening cysteine and the closing phenylalanine or tryptophan. A row's size may be missing; if present it is once, few, many or a size class.

v_gene: TRBV3-1/TRBV3-2; abundance: once; CDR3aa: ASSNRDGNEQF
v_gene: TRBV5-1; abundance: -; CDR3aa: ASSLAGDGYT
v_gene: TRBV5-1; abundance: once; CDR3aa: ASTEGGTTEAF
v_gene: TRBV4-1; abundance: -; CDR3aa: ASSQDWSLREKLF
v_gene: TRBV28; abundance: -; CDR3aa: ASRYGGALETQY
v_gene: TRBV5-1; abundance: -; CDR3aa: ASSIDRPPYNEQF
v_gene: TRBV19; abundance: once; CDR3aa: ASSRKGHEAF
v_gene: TRBV27; abundance: -; CDR3aa: ASSPWHRRGRRGYT
v_gene: TRBV11-3; abundance: -; CDR3aa: ASSLDGPWADAEETQY
v_gene: TRBV28; abundance: -; CDR3aa: ASSLGGLAAYEQY
v_gene: TRBV27; abundance: -; CDR3aa: ASSLLGVPGSGEQY
v_gene: TRBV2; abundance: -; CDR3aa: ASSEDRQVNQPQH
v_gene: TRBV6-5; abundance: -; CDR3aa: ASRSGGSWNSPLH
v_gene: TRBV15; abundance: -; CDR3aa: ATSGSSSYNEQF
v_gene: TRBV30; abundance: -; CDR3aa: AWSATGQGISGYT
v_gene: TRBV4-2; abundance: -; CDR3aa: ASSPGGEGYGYT
v_gene: TRBV7-2; abundance: -; CDR3aa: ASSQGGRGAGELF
v_gene: TRBV6-5; abundance: -; CDR3aa: ASSYSGSSYEQY
v_gene: TRBV7-6; abundance: -; CDR3aa: ASSLVGRTTQETQY
v_gene: TRBV13; abundance: -; CDR3aa: ASSLLGVEKLF
v_gene: TRBV2; abundance: -; CDR3aa: ASSEPLGTNEKLF
v_gene: TRBV20-1; abundance: -; CDR3aa: SASVWAPGGYT
v_gene: TRBV4-1; abundance: -; CDR3aa: ASSQRTEGEAF
v_gene: TRBV11-2; abundance: -; CDR3aa: ASSSPYRARGNYGYT
v_gene: TRBV18; abundance: -; CDR3aa: ASSSAVLASNEQF
v_gene: TRBV10-3; abundance: -; CDR3aa: AISEVRAASGRTEAF
v_gene: TRBV28; abundance: -; CDR3aa: ASRPAGHSNQPQH
v_gene: TRBV29-1; abundance: once; CDR3aa: SVTGGTEAF
v_gene: TRBV3-1/TRBV3-2; abundance: -; CDR3aa: ASARVPQETQY
v_gene: TRBV15; abundance: once; CDR3aa: ATSNPSGMNEQF
v_gene: TRBV19; abundance: -; CDR3aa: ASSISGLIGGYT
v_gene: TRBV4-3; abundance: -; CDR3aa: ASSQRGANEQF
v_gene: TRBV2; abundance: -; CDR3aa: ASSRDSGMQGYT
v_gene: TRBV18; abundance: -; CDR3aa: ASSPVGTGANVLT
v_gene: TRBV4-3; abundance: -; CDR3aa: ASSPSPGAYNEQF
v_gene: TRBV29-1; abundance: few; CDR3aa: SVEKGEGTEAF
v_gene: TRBV5-5; abundance: -; CDR3aa: ASSFEHSGRAIDTQY
v_gene: TRBV5-1; abundance: once; CDR3aa: ASSPGVAEYEQY
v_gene: TRBV15; abundance: -; CDR3aa: ATSRVRTENTDTQY
v_gene: TRBV14; abundance: -; CDR3aa: ASSQDPQGAYFVGYT
v_gene: TRBV5-1; abundance: once; CDR3aa: ASSQDGSGTNSPLH
v_gene: TRBV12-3/TRBV12-4; abundance: -; CDR3aa: ASSLGGNTIY
v_gene: TRBV30; abundance: once; CDR3aa: AWGPRSGELF
v_gene: TRBV6-5; abundance: -; CDR3aa: ASSYSSQGNEQF
v_gene: TRBV3-1/TRBV3-2; abundance: -; CDR3aa: ASSRRQGSPYGYT
v_gene: TRBV4-1; abundance: -; CDR3aa: ASSQRLAGDTDTQY
v_gene: TRBV19; abundance: -; CDR3aa: ASSSSGNEQF
v_gene: TRBV28; abundance: -; CDR3aa: ASSLSLTDRAAYGYT
v_gene: TRBV10-3; abundance: -; CDR3aa: AISDGAYGYT
v_gene: TRBV4-1; abundance: medium-sized; CDR3aa: ASSQPFTLVDTEAF
v_gene: TRBV12-2; abundance: once; CDR3aa: ASRLSSPLH